This TCR beta chain is from a study of blood T cells in healthy people across ages. The CDR3 has 17 amino acids. CDR1 SGDLS and CDR2 YYNGEE come from the germline V gene. V gave up 4 bases and J gave up 5 bases; unmatched junction bases: 12. Alongside a J-beta primer mix, a sample-barcoded 5' primer served in a second PCR lasting about 7 to 12 cycles. One entry per CDR3 protein, called by TCRdb with MiXCR from the 5' RACE reads. There are more than 500,000 distinct CDR3 sequences in the sample; over 25% occur only once, and 3% to 4.5% lies in the top ten. Each sample gave at least 6.5 million isolated PBMCs. Total RNA was extracted at no less than 5 micrograms per sample. This sample was also put to use in a study of T cells of mothers and their children.

The chain has TRBV9 and TRBJ2-1; 10 nucleotides align to TRBD2. Sequences were obtained from blood. The origin of this receptor is a boy aged 2 to 10 in good health. The CDR3 loop is CASSSQRGGRLDNEQFF. In nucleotides, the CDR3 is TGTGCCAGCAGCTCCCAGCGGGGGGGCCGTCTAGACAATGAGCAGTTCTTC.